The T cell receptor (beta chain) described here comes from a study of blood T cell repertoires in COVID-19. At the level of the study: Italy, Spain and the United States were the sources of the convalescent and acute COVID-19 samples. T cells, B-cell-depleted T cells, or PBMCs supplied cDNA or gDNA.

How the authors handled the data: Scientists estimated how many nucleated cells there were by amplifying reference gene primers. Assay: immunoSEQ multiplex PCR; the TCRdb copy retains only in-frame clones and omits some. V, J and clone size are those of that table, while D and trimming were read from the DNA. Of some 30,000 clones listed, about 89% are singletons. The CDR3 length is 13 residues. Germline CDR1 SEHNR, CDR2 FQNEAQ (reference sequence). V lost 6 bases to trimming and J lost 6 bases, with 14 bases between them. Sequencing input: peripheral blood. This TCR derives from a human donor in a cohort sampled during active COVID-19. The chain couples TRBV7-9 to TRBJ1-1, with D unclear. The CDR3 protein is CASREGMYAEAFF. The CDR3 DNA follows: TGTGCCAGCAGGGAGGGAATGTATGCTGAAGCTTTCTTT.